These 17 T cell receptor beta chains originate from one sample sequenced in a study of CD8 T cells in ankylosing spondylitis. TCRdb called the 5' RACE reads again in MiXCR, with one record for every CDR3 protein. In the table there are about 180,000 distinct CDR3 sequences, approximately 10% of which are singletons. Material for sequencing was blood, either unsorted or a sorted T cell fraction (not recorded which). The source of these receptors is a female donor with ankylosing spondylitis or in good health (not recorded which).

The chain employs TRBV19 and TRBJ2-1, with 9 positions matching TRBD2. This CDR3 is 16 amino acids long. CDR1 is LNHDA and CDR2 is SQIVND in the germline V gene (reference sequence). V gave up 3 bases and J gave up 9 bases; unmatched junction bases: 12. The CDR3 DNA sequence: TGTGCCAGTAGTATCTCGGCGGGAGGGCTGTATTCTGAGCAGTTCTTC. Translation: CASSISAGGLYSEQFF. The full variable domain, rest sourced from reference TRBV19 and TRBJ2-1, is DGGITQSPKYLFRKEGQNVTLSCEQNLNHDAMYWYRQDPGQGLRLIYYSQIVNDFQKGDIAEGYSVSREKKESFPLTVTSAQKNPTAFYLCASSISAGGLYSEQFFGPGTRLTVL.

This clonotype was found a few times. The chain combines TRBV25-1 with TRBJ2-5, with D possibly matching TRBD2 (5 bases). The CDR3 has 15 residues. From germline, CDR1 is MGHDK and CDR2 SYGVNS. The V end was cut by 4 bases, the J end by 3 bases, with 15 bases between. The CDR3 sequence is CASSGATGIEETQYF. CDR3 nucleotides: TGTGCCAGCAGTGGGGCCACGGGAATCGAAGAGACCCAGTACTTC.

This clonotype was counted only a few times. The chain joins TRBV20-1 to TRBJ1-2; tentative D call: TRBD1 (6 bases). V was trimmed by 0 bases and J by 6 bases, leaving 11 bases between them. Germline CDR1 and CDR2: DFQATT and SNEGSKA (reference sequence). There are 13 residues in the CDR3. In DNA, the CDR3 is TGCAGTGCTAGAGATTGGGCAGGGGATGGCTACACCTTC. Translated: CSARDWAGDGYTF.

The genes are TRBV15 and TRBJ1-1; D is undetermined. The CDR3 spans 12 residues. Germline V gene lookup returns CDR1 LNHNV and CDR2 YYDKDF (reference sequence). Trimming removed 3 bases from V and 5 bases from J, with 7 bases in between. This CDR3 reads CATSRVGTEAFF. The CDR3 region has the DNA TGTGCCACCAGCAGGGTGGGAACTGAAGCTTTCTTT.

The rearrangement uses TRBV5-1 and TRBJ2-5; 8 bases agree with TRBD1. CDR1 and CDR2 (germline): SGHRS, YFSETQ. Trimming cost V 3 bases and J 1 base; bases outside gene matches: 2. The CDR3 totals 14 residues. In DNA form, the CDR3 reads TGCGCCAGCAGCTCGGGGACAGGCCAAGAGACCCAGTACTTC. This sequence encodes CASSSGTGQETQYF.

This clonotype was observed a handful of times. V and J are TRBV15 and TRBJ1-5; D ambiguous. The ends were cut back, 0 bases at V and 5 bases at J, with 5 bases in the middle. The germline CDR1 and CDR2 sequences are LNHNV and YYDKDF (reference sequence). The CDR3 extends over 13 amino acids. CDR3 DNA: TGTGCCACCAGCAGAGATGCGGATCAGCCCCAGCATTTT. This gives the protein CATSRDADQPQHF.

This clonotype occurred once. The chain links TRBV2 to TRBJ1-3, with D unresolved. The length of the CDR3 is 17 residues. V was pared by 3 bases and J by 0 bases, with 15 bases between. The germline V gene has CDR1 SNHLY and CDR2 FYNNEI. In DNA, the CDR3 is TGTGCCAGCAGTGAGATTGTGGGCACCTACTCTGGAAACACCATATATTTT. It is translated as CASSEIVGTYSGNTIYF.

At least ten counts were recorded for this clonotype. This chain uses TRBV7-8 with TRBJ1-1; D might be TRBD1 (5 bases). This CDR3 is 14 amino acids long. CDR1 and CDR2 from the germline V gene are SGHVS and FQNEAQ. V lost 5 bases and J 2 bases, leaving 12 bases between the germline ends. CDR3 loop: CASSVGDENTEAFF. CDR3 in DNA: TGTGCCAGCAGCGTCGGGGACGAAAACACTGAAGCTTTCTTT.

The CDR3 bases are TGTGCCAGCAGTTACTACGGAACCTCTACTAGCGGGAGGGCCAATGAGCAGTTCTTC. Its protein is CASSYYGTSTSGRANEQFF. V is TRBV6-5 and J is TRBJ2-1, with 13 positions matching TRBD2. This CDR3 contains 19 residues. CDR1 MNHEY and CDR2 SVGAGI come from the germline V gene. Trimming took 1 base from V and 6 from J; bases not matched to a gene: 12.

The chain employs TRBV12-3 or TRBV12-4 and TRBJ1-6; 7 bases agree with TRBD1. The CDR3 has 14 residues. With 3 bases clipped from V and 6 bases from J, the junction kept 2 bases outside the gene matches. The CDR3: CASSLSGGNSPLHF. As DNA, the CDR3 is TGTGCCAGCAGTTTGTCAGGGGGTAATTCACCCCTCCACTTT.

This clonotype was detected ten times or more. The gene calls are TRBV4-3 and TRBJ1-1; D not certain. Trimming removed 0 bases from V and 1 base from J, with 12 bases in between. Per germline, CDR1 LGHNA and CDR2 YSLEER. CDR3 length: 16 amino acids. The CDR3 loop reads CASSQDGTDSNTEAFF. CDR3 in DNA: TGCGCCAGCAGCCAAGATGGAACAGATTCGAACACTGAAGCTTTCTTT.

The J gene is TRBJ2-7, the V gene TRBV10-2; TRBD1 matches at 7 bases. CDR3 length: 15 residues. Germline assignment: CDR1 WSHSY and CDR2 SAAADI. V dropped 6 bases and J dropped 7; count of bases not matched to a gene: 15. CDR3 amino acids: CASRPTGTASREQYF. For the CDR3, the DNA is TGCGCCAGCAGGCCAACCGGGACAGCATCGAGAGAGCAGTACTTC.

This clonotype was counted only a few times. The J gene is TRBJ2-7, the V gene TRBV5-1, with TRBD2 as a possible D gene (6 bases). CDR1 and CDR2 from the germline V gene are SGHRS and YFSETQ. The CDR3 sequence is 14 residues long. V was trimmed by 4 bases and J by 2 bases, leaving 13 bases between them. In DNA, the CDR3 is TGCGCCAGCAGCCTGGAGGGCACCGCCTACGAGCAGTACTTC. Protein: CASSLEGTAYEQYF.

This clonotype was seen repeatedly, ten times or more. The J gene is TRBJ2-1, the V gene TRBV7-9; TRBD2 might be the D (7 bases). Trimming cost V 5 bases and J 5 bases, with 22 bases left between them. CDR1 and CDR2 (germline): SEHNR, FQNEAQ (reference sequence). This CDR3 has 17 amino acids. The CDR3 sequence: CASSPPRGGLGNNEQFF. Here the CDR3 DNA reads TGTGCCAGCAGCCCCCCGAGGGGGGGCCTGGGGAACAATGAGCAGTTCTTC.

The V call is TRBV11-2, the J call TRBJ2-3; the match to TRBD1 covers 7 bases. Germline V gives CDR1 SGHAT, CDR2 FQNNGV. Trimming at V came to 4 bases and at J to 10 bases, leaving 8 bases not matched to a gene. This CDR3 has 13 residues. For the CDR3, the DNA is TGTGCCAGCAGCTACACATCAGGGGGTTCGCAGTATTTT. Residues: CASSYTSGGSQYF.

The chain couples TRBV6-4 to TRBJ1-2; D perhaps matches TRBD1 (5 bases). CDR1 and CDR2 (germline): MRHNA, SNTAGT. The CDR3 has 15 residues. The V end lost 6 bases, the J end lost 3 bases, and 17 bases lay between the germline ends. The DNA for the CDR3 is TGTGCCAGCAGCCCCTTTGGGGGAAGCGACTATGGCTACACCTTC. This encodes CASSPFGGSDYGYTF.

At least ten counts were recorded for this clonotype. The V gene is TRBV30, the J gene TRBJ2-7, with TRBD2 as a possible D gene (6 bases). Germline CDR1 and CDR2: GTSNPN and SVGIG (reference sequence). Deletions cut 8 bases from V and 5 bases from J, with 22 bases between. The CDR3 is made up of 14 amino acids. CDR3 loop: CAHSISGVADEQYF. In DNA, the CDR3 is TGTGCCCATTCCATAAGTGGGGTAGCGGACGAGCAGTACTTC.